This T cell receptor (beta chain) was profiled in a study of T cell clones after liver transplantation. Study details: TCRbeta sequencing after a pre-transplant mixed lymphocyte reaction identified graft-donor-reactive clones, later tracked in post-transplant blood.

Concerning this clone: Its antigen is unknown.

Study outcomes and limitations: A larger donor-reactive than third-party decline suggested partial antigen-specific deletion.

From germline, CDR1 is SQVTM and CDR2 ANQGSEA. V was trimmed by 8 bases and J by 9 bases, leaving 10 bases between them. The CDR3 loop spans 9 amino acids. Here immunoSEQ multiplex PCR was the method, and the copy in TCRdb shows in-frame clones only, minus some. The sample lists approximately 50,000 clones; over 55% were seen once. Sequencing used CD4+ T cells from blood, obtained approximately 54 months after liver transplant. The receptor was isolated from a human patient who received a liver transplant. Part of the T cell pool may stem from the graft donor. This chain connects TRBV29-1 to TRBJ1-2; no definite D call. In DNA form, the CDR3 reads TGCAGCCCTTCGTCCCGCTACACCTTC. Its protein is CSPSSRYTF.